This TCR beta chain appears in the sequencing data of a study of T cells in localized non-small cell lung cancer. General observations from the study: Adjacent uninvolved lung tissue had the highest T cell clonality, exceeding tumor.

Turning to this clone: Antigen specificity is unknown.

The method was immunoSEQ multiplex PCR; TCRdb's version includes in-frame clones alone and lacks a portion of them. The table lists over 15,000 clones, around 81% of them singletons, with about 25% in the top ten. Germline CDR1 is MNHNY and CDR2 is SVGAGI (reference sequence). CDR3 length equals 12 residues. Between the trimmed V and J ends, which lost 6 bases and 4 bases, there was a span of 9 bases. The V call is TRBV6-6, the J call TRBJ1-2; no reliable D call. Sequencing was performed on peripheral blood, taken before any cancer treatment. The TCR comes from an older female donor with stage I lung adenocarcinoma. CDR3 residues: CASSRSRYGYTF. The CDR3, as DNA: TGTGCCAGCAGCCGGTCGCGCTATGGCTACACCTTC.